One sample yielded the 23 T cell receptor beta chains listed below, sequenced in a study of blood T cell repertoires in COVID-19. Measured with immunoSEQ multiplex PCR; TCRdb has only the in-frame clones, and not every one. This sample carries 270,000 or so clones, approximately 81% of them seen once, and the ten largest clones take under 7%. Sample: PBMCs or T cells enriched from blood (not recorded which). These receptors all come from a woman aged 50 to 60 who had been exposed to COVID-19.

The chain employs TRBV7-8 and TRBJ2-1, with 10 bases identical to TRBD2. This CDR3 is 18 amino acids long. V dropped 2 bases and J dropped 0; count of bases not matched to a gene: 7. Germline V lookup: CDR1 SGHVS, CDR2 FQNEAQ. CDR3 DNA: TGTGCCAGCAGCTTATCCCTAGCGGGGGCTTCCTCCTACAATGAGCAGTTCTTC. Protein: CASSLSLAGASSYNEQFF.

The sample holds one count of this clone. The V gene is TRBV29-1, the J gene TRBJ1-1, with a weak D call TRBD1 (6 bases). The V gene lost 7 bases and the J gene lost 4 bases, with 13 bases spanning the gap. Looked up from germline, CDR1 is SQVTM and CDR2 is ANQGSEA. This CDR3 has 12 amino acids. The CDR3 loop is CSAVQGSTEAFF. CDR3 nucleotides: TGCAGCGCCGTCCAGGGGAGCACTGAAGCTTTCTTT.

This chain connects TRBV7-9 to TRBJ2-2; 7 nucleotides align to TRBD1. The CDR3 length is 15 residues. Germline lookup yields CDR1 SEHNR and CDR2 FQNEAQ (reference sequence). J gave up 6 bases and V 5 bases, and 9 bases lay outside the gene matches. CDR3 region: CASSLTGRSAGELFF. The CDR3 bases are TGTGCCAGCAGCCTGACAGGGAGAAGCGCCGGGGAGCTGTTTTTT.

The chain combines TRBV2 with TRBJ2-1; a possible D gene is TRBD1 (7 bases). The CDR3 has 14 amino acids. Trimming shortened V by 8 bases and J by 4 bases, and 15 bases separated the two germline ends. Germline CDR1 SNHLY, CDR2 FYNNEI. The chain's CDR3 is CASAQGGLYNEQFF. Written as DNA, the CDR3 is TGTGCCAGCGCTCAGGGGGGACTTTACAATGAGCAGTTCTTC.

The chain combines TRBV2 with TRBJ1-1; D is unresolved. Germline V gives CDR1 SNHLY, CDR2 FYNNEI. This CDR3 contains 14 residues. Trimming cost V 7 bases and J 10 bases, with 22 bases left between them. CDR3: CASTGSRFYEGAFF. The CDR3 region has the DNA TGTGCCAGCACCGGGTCACGCTTCTACGAGGGAGCTTTCTTT.

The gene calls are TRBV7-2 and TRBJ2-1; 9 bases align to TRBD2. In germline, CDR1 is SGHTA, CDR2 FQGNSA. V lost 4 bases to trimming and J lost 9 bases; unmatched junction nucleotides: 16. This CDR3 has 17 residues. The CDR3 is CASSSKIGQREVGEQFF. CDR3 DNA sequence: TGTGCCAGCAGCTCCAAGATAGGACAGCGGGAGGTAGGTGAGCAGTTCTTC.

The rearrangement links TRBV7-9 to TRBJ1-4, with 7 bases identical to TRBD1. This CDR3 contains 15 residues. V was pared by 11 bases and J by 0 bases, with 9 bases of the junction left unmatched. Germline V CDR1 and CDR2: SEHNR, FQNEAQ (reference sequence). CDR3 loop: CAGTGDGATNEKLFF. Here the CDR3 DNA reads TGTGCCGGTACAGGGGATGGAGCAACTAATGAAAAACTGTTTTTT.

The CDR3 sequence: CASSPLASGSYEQYF. In DNA, the CDR3 is TGTGCCAGCAGCCCCCTCGCTAGCGGGTCCTACGAGCAGTACTTC. The rearrangement uses TRBV11-2 and TRBJ2-7; 8 nucleotides agree with TRBD2. Germline V lookup: CDR1 SGHAT, CDR2 FQNNGV. CDR3 size: 15 residues. Losses at the gene ends were 5 bases for V and 1 base for J; bases not matched to a gene: 7.

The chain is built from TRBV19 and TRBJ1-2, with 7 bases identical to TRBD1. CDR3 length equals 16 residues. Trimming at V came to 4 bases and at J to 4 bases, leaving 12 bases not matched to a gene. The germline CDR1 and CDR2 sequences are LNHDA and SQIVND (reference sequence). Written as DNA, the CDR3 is TGTGCCAGTAGTACGCGGACAGGAAGGGGACCCTATGGCTACACCTTC. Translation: CASSTRTGRGPYGYTF.

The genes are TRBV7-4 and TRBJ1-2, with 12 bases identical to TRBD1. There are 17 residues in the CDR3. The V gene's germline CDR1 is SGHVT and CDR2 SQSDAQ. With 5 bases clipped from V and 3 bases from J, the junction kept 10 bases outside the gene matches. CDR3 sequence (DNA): TGTGCCAGCAGCCCCCGGGACAGGGGGCATGGAGACTATGGCTACACCTTC. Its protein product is CASSPRDRGHGDYGYTF. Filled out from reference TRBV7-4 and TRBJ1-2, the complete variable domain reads GAGVSQSPRYKVAKRGRDVALRCDSISGHVTLYWYRQTLGQGSEVLTYSQSDAQRDKSGRPSGRFSAERPERSVSTLKIQRTEQGDSAVYLCASSPRDRGHGDYGYTFGSGTRLTVV.

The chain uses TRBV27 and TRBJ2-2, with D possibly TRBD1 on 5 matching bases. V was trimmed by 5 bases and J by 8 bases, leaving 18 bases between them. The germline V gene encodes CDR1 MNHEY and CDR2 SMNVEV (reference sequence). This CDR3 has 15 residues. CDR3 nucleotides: TGTGCCAGCAGTCCCTCAGGCAGGGTAGGGGGGGAGCTGTTTTTT. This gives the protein CASSPSGRVGGELFF.

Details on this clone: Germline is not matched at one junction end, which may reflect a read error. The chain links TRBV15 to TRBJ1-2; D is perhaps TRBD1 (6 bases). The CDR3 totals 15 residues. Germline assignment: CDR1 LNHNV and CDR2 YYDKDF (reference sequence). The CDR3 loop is CATSRDTRGGEGTIF. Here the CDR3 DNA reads TGTGCCACCAGCAGAGATACGCGGGGGGGCGAGGGGACTATCTTC.

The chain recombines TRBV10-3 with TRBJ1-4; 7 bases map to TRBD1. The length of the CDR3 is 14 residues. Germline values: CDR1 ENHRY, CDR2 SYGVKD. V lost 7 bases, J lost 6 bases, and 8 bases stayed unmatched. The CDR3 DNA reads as TGTGCCATCAAATCCGACAGGGAATATGAAAAACTGTTTTTT. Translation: CAIKSDREYEKLFF.

The CDR3 DNA follows: TGCGCCAGCAGCTCACAGGGATGGGACACTGAAGCTTTCTTT. The encoded protein is CASSSQGWDTEAFF. The chain carries TRBV5-1 and TRBJ1-1, with a tentative D call TRBD1 (6 bases). Germline-derived CDR1 and CDR2 are SGHRS and YFSETQ. The CDR3 consists of 14 residues. V lost 3 bases to trimming and J lost 3 bases, with 12 bases between them.

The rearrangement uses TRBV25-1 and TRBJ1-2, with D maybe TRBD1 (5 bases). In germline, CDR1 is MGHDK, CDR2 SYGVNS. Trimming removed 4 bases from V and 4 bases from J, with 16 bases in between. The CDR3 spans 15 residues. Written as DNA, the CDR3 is TGTGCCAGCAGTGCGGGGGGAAGGTGGCTCTATGGCTACACCTTC. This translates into CASSAGGRWLYGYTF.

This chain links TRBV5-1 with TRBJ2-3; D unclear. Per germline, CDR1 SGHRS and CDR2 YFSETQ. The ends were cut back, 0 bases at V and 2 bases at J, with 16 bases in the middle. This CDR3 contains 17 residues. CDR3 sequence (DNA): TGCGCCAGCAGCTTGGGTTTAGTCACTTCAAACACAGATACGCAGTATTTT. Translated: CASSLGLVTSNTDTQYF.

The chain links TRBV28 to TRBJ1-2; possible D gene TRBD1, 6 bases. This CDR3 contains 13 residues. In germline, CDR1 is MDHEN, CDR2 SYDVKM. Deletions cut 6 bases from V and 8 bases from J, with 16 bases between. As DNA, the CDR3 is TGTGCCAGCAGACCCGCGGGGGCGAGAGGCTACACCTTC. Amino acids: CASRPAGARGYTF.

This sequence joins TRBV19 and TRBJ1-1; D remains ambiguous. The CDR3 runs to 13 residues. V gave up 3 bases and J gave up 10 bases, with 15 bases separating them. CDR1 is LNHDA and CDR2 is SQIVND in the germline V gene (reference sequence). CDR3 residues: CASSIKRDGGAFF. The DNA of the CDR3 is TGTGCCAGTAGTATTAAGAGGGATGGAGGAGCTTTCTTT.

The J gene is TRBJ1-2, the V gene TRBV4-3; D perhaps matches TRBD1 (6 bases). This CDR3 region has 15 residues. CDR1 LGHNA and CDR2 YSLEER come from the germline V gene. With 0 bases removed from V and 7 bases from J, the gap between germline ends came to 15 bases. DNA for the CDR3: TGCGCCAGCAGCCAAGATCGGGGCAGGGGTGGTGGCTACACCTTC. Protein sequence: CASSQDRGRGGGYTF.

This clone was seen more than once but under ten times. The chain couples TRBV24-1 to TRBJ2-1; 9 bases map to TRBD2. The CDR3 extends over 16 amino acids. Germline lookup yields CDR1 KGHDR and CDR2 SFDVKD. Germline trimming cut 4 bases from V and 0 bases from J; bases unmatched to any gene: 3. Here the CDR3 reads CATSEVSGSSYNEQFF. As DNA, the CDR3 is TGTGCCACCAGTGAGGTTAGCGGGAGCTCCTACAATGAGCAGTTCTTC.

This CDR3 is CASSQVPAGYNEQFF. The CDR3 nucleotides read TGTGCCAGCAGCCAAGTACCAGCGGGGTACAATGAGCAGTTCTTC. V and J are TRBV3-1 (or the pseudogene TRBV3-2) and TRBJ2-1, with TRBD2 matching 7 bases. CDR1 and CDR2 (germline): LGHDT, YNNKEL (reference sequence). The CDR3 has 15 residues. Unmatched junction bases numbered 4, after V lost 1 base and J lost 4 bases.

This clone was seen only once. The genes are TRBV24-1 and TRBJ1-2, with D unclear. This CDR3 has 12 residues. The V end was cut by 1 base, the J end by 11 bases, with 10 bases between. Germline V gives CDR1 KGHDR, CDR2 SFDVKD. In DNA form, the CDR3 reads TGTGCCACCAGTGATTTTGCAGAGGGATACACCTTC. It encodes CATSDFAEGYTF.

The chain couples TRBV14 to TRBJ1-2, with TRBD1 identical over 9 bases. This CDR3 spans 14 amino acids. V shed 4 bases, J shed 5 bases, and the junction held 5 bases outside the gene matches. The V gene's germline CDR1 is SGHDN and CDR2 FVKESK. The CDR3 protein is CASSLGTGRYGYTF. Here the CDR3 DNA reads TGTGCCAGCAGCCTCGGGACAGGGAGATATGGCTACACCTTC.